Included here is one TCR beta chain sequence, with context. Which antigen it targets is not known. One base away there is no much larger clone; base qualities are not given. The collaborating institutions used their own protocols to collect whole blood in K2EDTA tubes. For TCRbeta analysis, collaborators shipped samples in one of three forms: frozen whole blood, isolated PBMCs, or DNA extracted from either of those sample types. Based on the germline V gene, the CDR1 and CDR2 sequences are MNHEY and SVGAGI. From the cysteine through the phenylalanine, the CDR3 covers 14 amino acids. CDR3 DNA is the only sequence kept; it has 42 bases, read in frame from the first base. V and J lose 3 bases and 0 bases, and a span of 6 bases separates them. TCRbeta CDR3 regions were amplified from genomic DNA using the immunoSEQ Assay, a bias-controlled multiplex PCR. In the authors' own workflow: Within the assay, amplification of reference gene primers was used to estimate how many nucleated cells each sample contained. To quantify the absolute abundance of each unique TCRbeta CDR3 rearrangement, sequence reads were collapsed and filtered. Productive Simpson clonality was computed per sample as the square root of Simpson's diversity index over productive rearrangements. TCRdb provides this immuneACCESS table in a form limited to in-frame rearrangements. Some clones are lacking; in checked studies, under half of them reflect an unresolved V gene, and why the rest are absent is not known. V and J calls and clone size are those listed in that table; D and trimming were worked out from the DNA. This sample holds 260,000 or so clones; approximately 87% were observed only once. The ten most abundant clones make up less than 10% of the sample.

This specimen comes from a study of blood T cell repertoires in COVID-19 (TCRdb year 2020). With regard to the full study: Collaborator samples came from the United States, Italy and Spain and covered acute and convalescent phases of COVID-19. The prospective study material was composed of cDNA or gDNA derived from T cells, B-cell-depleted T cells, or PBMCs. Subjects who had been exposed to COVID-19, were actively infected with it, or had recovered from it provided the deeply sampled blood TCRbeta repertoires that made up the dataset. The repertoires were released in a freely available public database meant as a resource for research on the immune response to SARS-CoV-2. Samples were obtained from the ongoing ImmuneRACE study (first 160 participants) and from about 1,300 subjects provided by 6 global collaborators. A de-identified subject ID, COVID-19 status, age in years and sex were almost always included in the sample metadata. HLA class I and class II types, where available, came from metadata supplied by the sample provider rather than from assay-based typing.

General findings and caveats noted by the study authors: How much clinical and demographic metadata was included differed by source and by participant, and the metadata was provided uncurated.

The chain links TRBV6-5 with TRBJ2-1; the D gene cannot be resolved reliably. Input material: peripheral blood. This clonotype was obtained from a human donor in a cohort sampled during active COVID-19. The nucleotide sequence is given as TGTGCCAGCAGTTATCTCCGCTCCTACAATGAGCAGTTCTTC. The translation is CASSYLRSYNEQFF.